One and the same sample provided the 29 T cell receptor beta chains below, sequenced in a study of cytomegalovirus exposure and HLA in healthy donors. PCR amplification relied on 60 Vbeta primers (plus 13 Jbeta primers). The method was immunoSEQ multiplex PCR; TCRdb's version includes in-frame clones alone and lacks a portion of them. The sample consists of around 150,000 clones, around 80% of them appearing once. The sample consisted of PBMCs. The source is a man aged 25 to 45 in good health.

V usage is TRBV10-1 and J usage is TRBJ2-1; possible D gene TRBD1, 7 bases. Germline V gene lookup returns CDR1 WNHNN and CDR2 SYGVQD (reference sequence). The V and J ends lost 9 bases and 9 bases respectively, with 27 bases between them. There are 16 residues in the CDR3. CDR3 sequence: CARNGRMGGQGGEQFF. The CDR3 DNA reads TGCGCCAGGAATGGGAGGATGGGAGGCCAGGGGGGTGAGCAGTTCTTC.

The chain combines TRBV19 with TRBJ2-7; 9 bases map to TRBD1. In germline, CDR1 is LNHDA, CDR2 SQIVND (reference sequence). The CDR3 spans 16 residues. The trim removed 6 bases at V and 4 bases at J, leaving 13 bases unmatched. CDR3 amino acids: CASRPPPGQGMYEQYF. DNA of the CDR3: TGTGCCAGTAGGCCCCCCCCCGGACAGGGGATGTACGAGCAGTACTTC.

The rearrangement links TRBV5-6 to TRBJ2-2, with D perhaps TRBD1 (6 bases). The germline V gene encodes CDR1 SGHDT and CDR2 YYEEEE. The CDR3 has 17 amino acids. The V gene lost 4 bases and the J gene lost 1 base, with 17 bases spanning the gap. The DNA for the CDR3 is TGTGCCAGCAGCGCGTCGTTGACAGGCTTGAACACCGGGGAGCTGTTTTTT. Its protein is CASSASLTGLNTGELFF.

This clone was seen a single time. The J gene is TRBJ2-7, the V gene TRBV6-5; 7 nucleotides match TRBD2. V gave up 6 bases and J gave up 0 bases; unmatched junction bases: 5. Germline values: CDR1 MNHEY, CDR2 SVGAGI. The CDR3 totals 14 residues. For the CDR3, the DNA is TGTGCCAGCAGGTCTCGGGGGGACTCCTACGAGCAGTACTTC. Encoded protein: CASRSRGDSYEQYF.

This rearrangement joins TRBV11-3 to TRBJ1-3; TRBD1 matches 7 bases. V was pared by 3 bases and J by 0 bases, with 5 bases of the junction left unmatched. The CDR3 is made up of 16 amino acids. Germline CDR1 reads SGHNT; CDR2 reads YENEEA. The CDR3 reads CASSFGRDSSGNTIYF. CDR3 DNA sequence: TGTGCCAGCAGCTTCGGCCGGGACAGCTCTGGAAACACCATATATTTT.

The rearrangement joins TRBV19 to TRBJ2-7, with 10 bases lining up with TRBD1. CDR3 length: 15 residues. The germline V gene encodes CDR1 LNHDA and CDR2 SQIVND (reference sequence). With V trimmed by 4 bases and J by 2 bases, 5 bases remained unmatched. For the CDR3, the DNA is TGTGCCAGTAGTACGTGGACAGGGGGGACCTACGAGCAGTACTTC. It encodes CASSTWTGGTYEQYF.

The gene calls are TRBV4-3 and TRBJ2-1; TRBD1 aligns across 9 bases. The V segment lost 4 bases and the J segment 7 bases; nucleotides outside the gene matches: 5. CDR1 LGHNA and CDR2 YSLEER come from the germline V gene. The CDR3 covers 14 residues. The CDR3 bases are TGCGCCAGCAGCCGGGCAGGGACAGGGAATGAGCAGTTCTTC. Protein: CASSRAGTGNEQFF.

V and J are TRBV6-5 and TRBJ1-1; D remains ambiguous. The V gene's germline CDR1 is MNHEY and CDR2 SVGAGI. Trimming removed 1 base at V and 0 bases at J, with 6 bases between. The CDR3 loop spans 14 amino acids. CDR3 residues: CASSYLGVNTEAFF. DNA for the CDR3: TGTGCCAGCAGTTACTTAGGAGTGAACACTGAAGCTTTCTTT.

The chain combines TRBV29-1 with TRBJ2-3, with TRBD1 as a possible D gene (6 bases). V was shortened by 2 bases and J by 6 bases, with 12 bases between the two germline ends. The CDR3 totals 13 residues. The germline gives CDR1 SQVTM, CDR2 ANQGSEA. The CDR3 protein is CSVEIGGSDTQYF. CDR3 sequence (DNA): TGCAGCGTTGAAATTGGGGGCTCCGATACGCAGTATTTT.

The J gene is TRBJ1-1, the V gene TRBV7-2; D possibly corresponds to TRBD1 (6 bases). There are 13 residues in the CDR3. V was trimmed by 5 bases and J by 8 bases, leaving 15 bases between them. CDR1 and CDR2 from the germline V gene are SGHTA and FQGNSA. The CDR3 region is CASSPMAGTEAFF. The CDR3 DNA reads TGTGCCAGCAGCCCCATGGCCGGGACAGAAGCTTTCTTT.

The J gene is TRBJ2-4, the V gene TRBV7-2; maybe TRBD1 (5 bases). Germline V gives CDR1 SGHTA, CDR2 FQGNSA. The germline V and J ends were trimmed by 6 bases and 6 bases, with 15 bases remaining between them. This CDR3 comprises 14 residues. CDR3 in amino acids: CASRRMGQGNIQYF. The CDR3 DNA sequence: TGTGCCAGCAGACGGATGGGGCAGGGAAACATTCAGTACTTC.

This clone showed up just once. J is TRBJ2-1 and V is TRBV5-1; the match to TRBD2 covers 8 bases. CDR1 and CDR2 (germline): SGHRS, YFSETQ. Germline trimming cut 4 bases from V and 6 bases from J; bases unmatched to any gene: 6. The length of the CDR3 is 14 residues. CDR3 DNA sequence: TGCGCCAGCAGCCCTTTACGGGGGGGCAATGAGCAGTTCTTC. Translated: CASSPLRGGNEQFF.

V gene TRBV9 combines with J gene TRBJ2-5; 9 bases match TRBD1. This CDR3 region has 16 residues. V was clipped by 0 bases and J by 4 bases; unmatched bases: 7. CDR1 SGDLS and CDR2 YYNGEE come from the germline V gene. The CDR3 here is CASSVARGQGGETQYF. CDR3 coding DNA: TGTGCCAGCAGCGTAGCGCGGGGACAGGGAGGAGAGACCCAGTACTTC. Using reference TRBV9 and TRBJ2-5 for the parts outside the CDR3, the full variable domain is DSGVTQTPKHLITATGQRVTLRCSPRSGDLSVYWYQQSLDQGLQFLIQYYNGEERAKGNILERFSAQQFPDLHSELNLSSLELGDSALYFCASSVARGQGGETQYFGPGTRLLVL.

The chain recombines TRBV28 with TRBJ2-3; maybe TRBD2 (6 bases). The CDR3 covers 16 residues. Trimming pared 6 bases from V and 2 bases from J, leaving 18 bases between. From germline, CDR1 is MDHEN and CDR2 SYDVKM. The CDR3 DNA is TGTGCCAGCAGGACGACCGGGACTCGACTCACAGATACGCAGTATTTT. Translated: CASRTTGTRLTDTQYF.

Concerning this clone itself: No DNA is shown, since the ends of the CDR3 on it are uncertain; the CDR3 is the one TCRdb lists. Other nucleotide sequences in the sample specify the same CDR3. The chain joins TRBV9 to TRBJ2-7; the D call TRBD2 from the table was never checked on the DNA. The CDR3 contains 14 residues when both ends are counted. Germline V gene sequence: CDR1 SGDLS, CDR2 YYNGEE. The CDR3 reads CASSVGGGTYEQYF.

The chain is built from TRBV19 and TRBJ2-1; 7 bases align to TRBD2. V gave up 7 bases and J gave up 3 bases; unmatched junction bases: 6. CDR3 length: 14 residues. CDR1 and CDR2 from the germline V gene are LNHDA and SQIVND (reference sequence). The CDR3 sequence: CASTLGGSYNEQFF. The DNA for the CDR3 is TGTGCCAGTACCCTCGGGGGGAGCTACAATGAGCAGTTCTTC.

A note on this clone: The sample contains more than one DNA sequence encoding this CDR3. This rearrangement joins TRBV6-6 to TRBJ1-6; D may be TRBD1 (5 bases). The CDR3 totals 14 residues. The V end was cut by 4 bases, the J end by 7 bases, with 11 bases between. CDR1 is MNHNY and CDR2 is SVGAGI in the germline V gene (reference sequence). In DNA form, the CDR3 reads TGTGCCAGCAGTTTACAGGAGCTAAATTCACCCCTCCACTTT. It specifies CASSLQELNSPLHF.

This sequence joins TRBV12-1 and TRBJ2-2; the table's D call, TRBD2, was not checked against the DNA. TRBV12-1 is recorded as a pseudogene. The CDR3 has 19 amino acids. The CDR3: CASNSFLGLAGGGTGELFF. The DNA for the CDR3 is TGTGCCAGCAACTCCTTTTTGGGACTAGCGGGAGGGGGTACCGGGGAGCTGTTTTTT.

The gene calls are TRBV7-3 and TRBJ2-5; 7 bases agree with TRBD2. CDR1 and CDR2 (germline): SGHTA, FQGTGA. This CDR3 is built from 16 residues. V shed 1 base, J shed 1 base, and the junction held 6 bases outside the gene matches. The CDR3 protein is CASSLSGLVGQETQYF. The CDR3, as DNA: TGTGCCAGCAGCTTAAGTGGACTAGTTGGCCAAGAGACCCAGTACTTC. The full variable domain, completed using reference TRBV7-3 and TRBJ2-5, is GAGVSQTPSNKVTEKGKYVELRCDPISGHTALYWYRQSLGQGPEFLIYFQGTGAADDSGLPNDRFFAVRPEGSVSTLKIQRTERGDSAVYLCASSLSGLVGQETQYFGPGTRLLVL.

The chain couples TRBV29-1 to TRBJ1-1, with D hard to call. CDR1 is SQVTM, CDR2 ANQGSEA, per germline. CDR3 size: 13 residues. Trimming took off 1 base at V and 2 bases at J, with 8 bases between the two ends. As DNA, the CDR3 is TGCAGCGTTGAAGGCGAACCAAACACTGAAGCTTTCTTT. This translates into CSVEGEPNTEAFF.

In its sample, this clone was seen a few times. CDR3 DNA: TGTGCCAGCTCACCGGGGACAGTCCAAGAGACCCAGTACTTC. Encoded protein: CASSPGTVQETQYF. The V and J genes are TRBV18 and TRBJ2-5, with 7 bases matching TRBD1. The CDR3 extends over 14 amino acids. Germline CDR1 KGHSH, CDR2 LQKENI. After removal of 3 bases from V and 1 base from J, the junction contained 2 bases not matched to a gene.

The V call is TRBV14, the J call TRBJ1-4; a weak D match, TRBD1 (6 bases). V was clipped by 0 bases and J by 12 bases, with 8 bases between them. CDR3 length equals 12 residues. The V gene's germline CDR1 is SGHDN and CDR2 FVKESK. The CDR3 region is CASSQDYRELFF. The CDR3 DNA sequence: TGTGCCAGCAGCCAAGATTACAGGGAACTGTTTTTT. The full variable domain, rest sourced from reference TRBV14 and TRBJ1-4, is EAGVTQFPSHSVIEKGQTVTLRCDPISGHDNLYWYRRVMGKEIKFLLHFVKESKQDESGMPNNRFLAERTGGTYSTLKVQPAELEDSGVYFCASSQDYRELFFGSGTQLSVL.

The chain employs TRBV19 and TRBJ2-3, with D tentatively TRBD2 (6 bases). CDR1 is LNHDA, CDR2 SQIVND, per germline (reference sequence). The germline V and J ends were trimmed by 10 bases and 4 bases, with 18 bases remaining between them. The CDR3 runs 14 residues. DNA of the CDR3: TGTGCCACCCTCTTATCCCCGGGGGCAGATACGCAGTATTTT. It encodes CATLLSPGADTQYF.

In the case of this clone: An end of the junction differs from the germline gene, which may be a read error. This chain joins TRBV7-9 and TRBJ2-2; 9 bases map to TRBD1. The CDR3 runs 16 residues. CDR1 is SEHNR and CDR2 is FQNEAQ in the germline V gene (reference sequence). CDR3 bases: TGTTCCAGCAGTAAAGCCCGGACAGGGGACACCGGGGAGCTGTTTTTT. Its protein is CSSSKARTGDTGELFF.

The chain carries TRBV5-8 and TRBJ2-5, with 9 nucleotides matching TRBD2. Germline V lookup: CDR1 SGHTS, CDR2 YDEGEE. CDR3 size: 16 residues. V lost 4 bases and J lost 2; bases outside the gene matches: 9. The CDR3 nucleotides read TGTGCCAGCAGCCCGGATAGCGGGGGACTTCAAGAGACCCAGTACTTC. The encoded protein is CASSPDSGGLQETQYF. Combining the CDR3 with reference TRBV5-8 and TRBJ2-5 gives the whole variable domain EAGVTQSPTHLIKTRGQQATLRCSPISGHTSVYWYQQALGLGLQFLLWYDEGEERNRGNFPPRFSGRQFPNYSSELNVNALELEDSALYLCASSPDSGGLQETQYFGPGTRLLVL.

This clone occurred a few times. J is TRBJ2-6 and V is TRBV7-2; unclear D gene. This CDR3 has 14 amino acids. Germline CDR1 reads SGHTA; CDR2 reads FQGNSA. Trimming removed 4 bases at V and 2 bases at J, with 6 bases between. The CDR3 is CASSSHTGANVLTF. CDR3 DNA sequence: TGTGCCAGCAGCTCACACACTGGGGCCAACGTCCTGACTTTC.

This clone came up a few times. This chain connects TRBV6-5 to TRBJ2-1; 9 bases match TRBD2. With 0 bases clipped from V and 9 bases from J, the junction kept 6 bases outside the gene matches. CDR3 length: 15 residues. CDR1 MNHEY and CDR2 SVGAGI come from the germline V gene. CDR3 in DNA: TGTGCCAGCAGTTACTCTCGCGGGAGGGCCATTGAGCAGTTCTTC. Protein sequence: CASSYSRGRAIEQFF.

About this clone itself: The junction does not match germline at one end; this may be a read error. The gene calls are TRBV7-9 and TRBJ2-7, with D possibly matching TRBD1 (5 bases). The length of the CDR3 is 16 residues. Germline V gene lookup returns CDR1 SEHNR and CDR2 FQNEAQ (reference sequence). The CDR3 nucleotides read TGTTCCAGCAGCTTAGGGCCGGACAAGAGCTCCTACGAGCAGTACTTC. This gives the protein CSSSLGPDKSSYEQYF.

This clone appeared a few times. This chain uses TRBV28 with TRBJ2-7; D ambiguous. Trimming removed 6 bases at V and 6 bases at J, with 12 bases between. The length of the CDR3 is 12 residues. Germline V gene sequence: CDR1 MDHEN, CDR2 SYDVKM. The CDR3 coding sequence is TGTGCCAGCAGGAAGATGCCCGGCGAGCAGTACTTC. Residues: CASRKMPGEQYF.